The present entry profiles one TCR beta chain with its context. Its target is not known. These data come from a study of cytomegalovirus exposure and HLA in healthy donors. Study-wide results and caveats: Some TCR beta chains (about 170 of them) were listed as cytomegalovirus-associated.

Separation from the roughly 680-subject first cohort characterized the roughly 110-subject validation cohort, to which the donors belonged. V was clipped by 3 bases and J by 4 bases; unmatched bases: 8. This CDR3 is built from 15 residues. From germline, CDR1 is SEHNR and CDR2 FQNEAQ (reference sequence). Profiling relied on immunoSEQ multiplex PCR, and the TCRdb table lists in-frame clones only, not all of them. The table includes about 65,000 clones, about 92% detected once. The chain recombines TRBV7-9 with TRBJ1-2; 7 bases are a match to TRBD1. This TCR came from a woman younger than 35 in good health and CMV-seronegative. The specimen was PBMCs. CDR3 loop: CASSFGQEVSYGYTF. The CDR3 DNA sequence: TGTGCCAGCAGCTTCGGACAGGAGGTTTCCTATGGCTACACCTTC.